This T cell receptor beta chain was sequenced for a study of beta chain features in type 1 diabetes (dated by TCRdb to between 2018 and 2020). At the level of the whole study: Patients and healthy donors did not differ in mean age, gender distribution, total cell number or subset yield. Across all samples, 107,917,701 sorted cells were examined, and cell number per subset correlated strongly with RNA yield. The study compared the TCRB repertoires of sorted circulating CD4+ T cell subsets in recently diagnosed type 1 diabetes patients with those in matched healthy donors. Whereas all 28 donors provided naive and central memory subsets, regulatory and stem cell-like memory subsets were isolated from just 8 patients and about 8 healthy donors. General findings and caveats noted by the study authors: PCR may preferentially amplify shorter templates, but because patient and control samples were amplified and corrected together, any resulting skew would affect both groups equally. Naive, central memory and regulatory TCRB repertoires appeared to be more similar among patients than among healthy donors. Only small numbers of individuals were included in the HLA sub-analyses, which left unresolved whether HLA type had any influence on TCRB rearrangement. Because cDNA was sequenced instead of genomic DNA, highly expressing activated cells could be over-represented, though the groups showed no difference in activation or CD3 levels. At VDJ recombination sites, patients with type 1 diabetes made fewer insertions and deleted more nucleotides, a pattern implying thymic rearrangement abnormalities. In all four CD4+ subsets, TCRB CDR3 length was moderately but significantly shorter in type 1 diabetes patients.

The High Capacity cDNA Reverse Transcription Kit was used to reverse transcribe all of the isolated RNA, meaning that expressed TCRB transcripts were what got sequenced. Deep immunoSEQ sequencing was performed on naive, central memory and regulatory T cell samples, with an average of about 4 million total reads per sample. Sorted cells were lysed in RLT buffer and RNA was extracted with DNase-treated RNeasy Micro or Mini kits, depending on cell number. To prevent cross-contamination, every cell subset was processed on its own, while patient and healthy donor samples were processed together. The immunoSEQ multiplex PCR was used to amplify TCRB sequences from cDNA, yielding 87-bp fragments that span the CDR3 region. Sequencing of the amplicons was done on the Illumina HiSeq platform. On the authors' methods: PCR bias was corrected computationally using synthetic template baselines, and reads within Hamming distance 2 were collapsed, with unmergeable singletons discarded. Reads were aligned against IMGT so that V, D and J genes, CDR3 length and insertions or deletions at six rearrangement sites could be assigned. Within each subset, clonotype counts were normalized to sorted cell number, after which true diversity and Gini coefficients were computed with the tcR R package. The overlap coefficient, calculated on TCRB nucleotide sequences, was used to measure repertoire sharing. Sourced from immuneACCESS, this table was stored by TCRdb with only in-frame sequences that have V and J called. A share of the clones is absent; for the studies checked, an unresolved V gene accounts for under half, and the remainder has no known explanation. That table is the source of V, J and clone size, and D and trimming were worked out from the DNA. This sample gives about 150,000 clones in total; 6.5% to 8.5% of them show up just once. The ten largest make up 0.5% of the sample.

A single peripheral blood draw of around 0.11 L on average was collected from each donor into heparinised tubes. Using a panel that included CD45RO, CCR7, CD25, CD127, CD95 and CD27, naive, central memory, regulatory and stem cell-like memory CD4+ T cells were sorted on a BD FACSAria II. A purity above 95% was achieved for all sorted populations. PBMCs were isolated immediately by Lymphoprep density gradient centrifugation and stained directly without culture. So that batch effects would be minimized, each experiment stained and sorted samples in pairs, pairing one healthy donor with one patient. V gives up 3 bases and J gives up 6 bases, and the segment between their germline ends measures 19 bases. CDR1 and CDR2, looked up from the germline V gene, are MGHRA and YSYEKL. The CDR3 runs 16 residues from the cysteine to the phenylalanine. The kept DNA is CDR3 alone, 48 bases in frame from the first base.

In regard to this clone: Its antigen is still unknown. No much larger clone exists at a distance of one base, and base qualities are not known.

Specimen: central memory CD4+ T cells from blood. The source of this sequence is a man aged 18 to 30 with type 1 diabetes. This sequence uses TRBV4-1 and TRBJ2-3; a tentative D call is TRBD2 (7 bases match). The CDR3 sequence is CASSHGRGALEDTQYF. The DNA is TGCGCCAGCAGCCACGGTCGGGGGGCCCTTGAGGATACGCAGTATTTT.